Each of the 15 T cell receptor beta chains below was sequenced from the same sample in a study of cytomegalovirus exposure and HLA in healthy donors. PCR amplification relied on 60 Vbeta primers (plus 13 Jbeta primers). TCRdb's table, derived via immunoSEQ multiplex PCR, lists solely in-frame clones and lacks some. The table has under 110,000 clones, roughly 80% seen once; the top ten hold 4.1%. The specimen was PBMCs. Receptors originate from a man aged 40-49 years in good health and CMV-seronegative.

The V gene is TRBV7-6, the J gene TRBJ1-1; 9 bases agree with TRBD1. The CDR3 runs to 19 residues. Trimming removed 4 bases from V and 0 bases from J; junction bases left unmatched: 15. Germline V CDR1 and CDR2: SGHVS, FNYEAQ. The CDR3 is CASSSKLQGANLMNTEAFF. In nucleotides, the CDR3 is TGTGCCAGCAGCTCGAAACTACAGGGGGCGAACCTCATGAACACTGAAGCTTTCTTT.

V usage is TRBV5-5 and J usage is TRBJ1-2; 9 bases agree with TRBD1. After removal of 4 bases from V and 3 bases from J, the junction contained 4 bases not matched to a gene. Looked up from germline, CDR1 is SGHKS and CDR2 is YYEKEE (reference sequence). The CDR3 is 14 residues long. The CDR3 DNA follows: TGTGCCAGCAGCAGGGGACAGGGCGACTATGGCTACACCTTC. It codes for CASSRGQGDYGYTF.

DNA of the CDR3: TGTGCCAGCAGCTTCGGTTCCTCGAGCTCCTACGAGCAGTACTTC. Translated, it gives CASSFGSSSSYEQYF. The chain recombines TRBV5-8 with TRBJ2-7; D call uncertain. The CDR3 is made up of 15 amino acids. Germline lookup yields CDR1 SGHTS and CDR2 YDEGEE. V was clipped by 2 bases and J by 0 bases, with 12 bases between them.

This clone was found a few times. The chain couples TRBV15 to TRBJ1-3; a weak D match, TRBD1 (6 bases). CDR3 length: 14 amino acids. From germline, CDR1 is LNHNV and CDR2 YYDKDF (reference sequence). Trimming cost V 1 base and J 4 bases, with 8 bases left between them. The CDR3 DNA is TGTGCCACCAGCAGAGGGACAGCCGGAAACACCATATATTTT. The encoded protein is CATSRGTAGNTIYF.

The J gene is TRBJ1-1, the V gene TRBV6-5; tentatively, D is TRBD1 (5 bases). The CDR3 runs to 13 residues. Per germline, CDR1 MNHEY and CDR2 SVGAGI. Deletions cut 9 bases from V and 4 bases from J, with 15 bases between. The CDR3 DNA follows: TGTGCCAGTTGGAACGCTCAGGGCACTGAAGCTTTCTTT. Protein: CASWNAQGTEAFF.

The chain uses TRBV7-9 and TRBJ1-2; D is perhaps TRBD1 (5 bases). The germline CDR1 and CDR2 sequences are SEHNR and FQNEAQ (reference sequence). V lost 5 bases and J lost 1, with 11 bases in between. This CDR3 spans 14 amino acids. CDR3 region: CASSIQGGNYGYTF. CDR3 in DNA: TGTGCCAGCAGCATTCAGGGTGGTAACTATGGCTACACCTTC.

This clone was recorded a few times. The rearrangement links TRBV6-5 to TRBJ1-2; tentative D call: TRBD1 (6 bases). The V gene's germline CDR1 is MNHEY and CDR2 SVGAGI. V dropped 6 bases and J dropped 6 bases, with 14 bases sitting between them. The CDR3 is made up of 13 amino acids. In DNA, the CDR3 is TGTGCCAGCAGAAAACAGGGCGTTAATGGCTACACCTTC. Translation gives CASRKQGVNGYTF.

This clone came up a few times. The chain links TRBV6-5 to TRBJ1-2; D might be TRBD1 (6 bases). Germline V lookup: CDR1 MNHEY, CDR2 SVGAGI. Trimming cost V 4 bases and J 6 bases, with 18 bases left between them. This CDR3 is built from 15 residues. This chain's CDR3 is CASSLLIQGRDGYTF. The CDR3 nucleotides read TGTGCCAGCAGTTTACTAATACAGGGTCGCGATGGCTACACCTTC.

The chain uses TRBV7-8 and TRBJ1-5; the match to TRBD1 covers 9 bases. This CDR3 spans 16 amino acids. CDR1 is SGHVS, CDR2 FQNEAQ, per germline. V lost 4 bases to trimming and J lost 5 bases; unmatched junction nucleotides: 9. CDR3: CASSSGDRVFYQPQHF. The CDR3 region has the DNA TGTGCCAGCAGCTCGGGGGACAGGGTCTTTTATCAGCCCCAGCATTTT.

V usage is TRBV7-9 and J usage is TRBJ2-5, with 7 bases identical to TRBD1. CDR1 and CDR2 (germline): SEHNR, FQNEAQ (reference sequence). V was clipped by 7 bases and J by 2 bases; unmatched bases: 7. The CDR3 runs 14 residues. The CDR3 nucleotides read TGTGCCAGCACCAAACCGGGACAGCAAGAGACCCAGTACTTC. Translated, it gives CASTKPGQQETQYF.

Here the CDR3 reads CASSLYTGELFF. CDR3 DNA sequence: TGTGCCAGCAGCTTATATACCGGGGAGCTGTTTTTT. This chain links TRBV7-2 with TRBJ2-2; D remains ambiguous. The CDR3 sequence is 12 residues long. Between the trimmed V and J ends, which lost 2 bases and 5 bases, there was a span of 3 bases. Germline lookup yields CDR1 SGHTA and CDR2 FQGNSA.

The chain uses TRBV5-1 and TRBJ2-5; D is possibly TRBD2 (5 bases). The DNA matches TRBJ2-7 better at its end, which makes the J call doubtful. Germline V gene lookup returns CDR1 SGHRS and CDR2 YFSETQ. CDR3 length: 15 amino acids. The CDR3 region has the DNA TGCGCCAGCAGCTTGGCCTCGACACGGCGGGACGAGCAGTACTTC. Residues: CASSLASTRRDEQYF.

The chain recombines TRBV7-2 with TRBJ2-5, with TRBD1 matching over 8 bases. Germline assignment: CDR1 SGHTA and CDR2 FQGNSA. Trimming cost V 4 bases and J 4 bases; bases outside gene matches: 11. The CDR3 loop spans 16 amino acids. Written as DNA, the CDR3 is TGTGCCAGCAGCTCCCAGGACAGGGCCGGGGGAGAGACCCAGTACTTC. Amino acids: CASSSQDRAGGETQYF.

The genes are TRBV7-9 and TRBJ1-2; possible D gene TRBD1, 5 bases. Trimming took off 6 bases at V and 3 bases at J, with 8 bases between the two ends. CDR1 is SEHNR, CDR2 FQNEAQ, per germline (reference sequence). The CDR3 loop spans 12 amino acids. CDR3: CASRGEHYGYTF. For the CDR3, the DNA is TGTGCCAGCAGAGGGGAACACTATGGCTACACCTTC.

The chain links TRBV6-5 to TRBJ2-7; 7 nucleotides align to TRBD1. Losses at the gene ends were 2 bases for V and 4 bases for J; bases not matched to a gene: 5. Germline values: CDR1 MNHEY, CDR2 SVGAGI. This CDR3 contains 14 residues. The CDR3 here is CASSYDRDRYEQYF. The CDR3 DNA reads TGTGCCAGCAGTTACGACCGGGACAGATACGAGCAGTACTTC.